Presented here are 29 T cell receptor beta chains from one specimen sequenced in a study of monozygotic twins with inflammatory bowel disease. TCRdb re-called the 5' RACE reads and gives one entry per CDR3 protein, without DNA. The sample totals some 190,000 distinct CDR3 sequences. Sequencing input: blood. These receptor sequences come from a human donor with ulcerative colitis or Crohn's disease, or a healthy co-twin of an affected twin (not recorded which).

V is TRBV20-1 and J is TRBJ2-7; TCRdb names TRBD2, which stays unverified in the absence of DNA. The germline CDR1 and CDR2 sequences are DFQATT and SNEGSKA (reference sequence). CDR3 length: 13 amino acids. Here the CDR3 reads CSARIALSYEQYF.

CDR3 sequence reads: CASSSFYSGSSYNEQFF. This chain joins TRBV7-8 and TRBJ2-1; the D call from TCRdb, TRBD2, cannot be confirmed without DNA. CDR1 SGHVS and CDR2 FQNEAQ come from the germline V gene. CDR3 length: 17 amino acids.

The CDR3 reads CASSQTFGQETQYF. V and J are TRBV3-1 and TRBJ2-5. The CDR3 loop spans 14 amino acids. Per germline, CDR1 LGHDT and CDR2 YNNKEL (reference sequence).

The chain carries TRBV7-9 and TRBJ2-3; the D gene TCRdb calls, TRBD2, cannot be checked with no DNA. The CDR3 is 17 amino acids. The V gene's germline CDR1 is SEHNR and CDR2 FQNEAQ (reference sequence). CDR3 region: CASSYRLAGSSTDTQYF.

V and J are TRBV12-3 or TRBV12-4 and TRBJ1-3. CDR3 length equals 15 residues. CDR3 sequence: CASSLEQGTGNTIYF.

This chain connects TRBV12-3 or TRBV12-4 to TRBJ2-2; without DNA, the TCRdb call of TRBD2 cannot be checked. The CDR3 spans 17 residues. CDR3 amino acids: CASSLSGLIYNTGELFF.

This rearrangement joins TRBV19 to TRBJ2-1; TCRdb picks TRBD1, but there is no DNA to check that call. Germline loops: CDR1 LNHDA, CDR2 SQIVND (reference sequence). The CDR3 consists of 16 residues. This CDR3 reads CASHYRTGHRYNEQFF.

CDR3 protein: CASIPTGLSSYEQYF. V gene TRBV27 combines with J gene TRBJ2-7; the TRBD1 assignment by TCRdb is unverifiable without DNA. The CDR3 has 15 residues. The V gene's germline CDR1 is MNHEY and CDR2 SMNVEV (reference sequence).

The rearrangement joins TRBV7-2 to TRBJ1-1; no DNA is available, so the TRBD1 call from TCRdb remains unchecked. CDR1 is SGHTA, CDR2 FQGNSA, per germline. This CDR3 has 17 residues. CDR3 amino acids: CASSLEGQGYLNTEAFF. Complete variable domain (other parts from reference TRBV7-2 and TRBJ1-1): GAGVSQSPSNKVTEKGKDVELRCDPISGHTALYWYRQSLGQGLEFLIYFQGNSAPDKSGLPSDRFSAERTGGSVSTLTIQRTQQEDSAVYLCASSLEGQGYLNTEAFFGQGTRLTVV.

The chain has TRBV20-1 and TRBJ2-3; TCRdb outputs TRBD2, but without DNA this stays unchecked. The CDR3 covers 16 residues. Germline loops: CDR1 DFQATT, CDR2 SNEGSKA (reference sequence). CDR3 in amino acids: CSASRSGGPGTDTQYF.

The chain recombines TRBV5-5 with TRBJ2-5; TCRdb names TRBD2, which stays unverified in the absence of DNA. This CDR3 spans 14 amino acids. Germline V gene lookup returns CDR1 SGHKS and CDR2 YYEKEE (reference sequence). CDR3 residues: CASSPGLFQETQYF.

The rearrangement links TRBV12-3 or TRBV12-4 to TRBJ1-1. The CDR3 contains 13 residues. The CDR3 is CASSSRMNTEAFF.

V and J are TRBV7-6 and TRBJ2-1; TCRdb returns TRBD2, unconfirmable since there is no DNA. CDR3 length: 15 residues. Germline CDR1 SGHVS, CDR2 FNYEAQ. The CDR3 reads CASSSTSGGVNEQFF.

This rearrangement joins TRBV6-6 to TRBJ1-3; TCRdb returns TRBD1, unconfirmable since there is no DNA. Germline assignment: CDR1 MNHNY and CDR2 SVGAGI (reference sequence). CDR3 length equals 13 residues. The CDR3 region is CASRQGIGNTIYF.

The gene calls are TRBV28 and TRBJ2-7; TCRdb picks TRBD1, but there is no DNA to check that call. Germline V gene sequence: CDR1 MDHEN, CDR2 SYDVKM. This CDR3 contains 14 residues. CDR3 sequence reads: CASRRGQGGNEQYF.

The CDR3 spells CASSLGLAQQETQYF. This rearrangement joins TRBV4-2 to TRBJ2-5; TCRdb returns TRBD2, unconfirmable since there is no DNA. The germline V gene has CDR1 LGHNA and CDR2 YNFKEQ. This CDR3 is built from 15 residues.

This sequence joins TRBV5-1 and TRBJ2-5; no DNA is available, so the TRBD1 call from TCRdb remains unchecked. This CDR3 has 15 residues. Germline CDR1 reads SGHRS; CDR2 reads YFSETQ. The CDR3 is CASSFSGGYEETQYF.

The chain has TRBV4-3 and TRBJ2-2. Germline-derived CDR1 and CDR2 are LGHNA and YSLEER. The CDR3 spans 15 residues. CDR3: CASSQGAGTTGELFF.

The chain uses TRBV20-1 and TRBJ2-3; TCRdb outputs TRBD2, but without DNA this stays unchecked. Per germline, CDR1 DFQATT and CDR2 SNEGSKA (reference sequence). The CDR3 is 17 residues long. The CDR3 protein is CSARASGGDFRTDTQYF.

The chain's CDR3 is CASSLDRFPEQYF. V gene TRBV5-1 combines with J gene TRBJ2-7. This CDR3 is built from 13 residues. Germline V gene sequence: CDR1 SGHRS, CDR2 YFSETQ. The full variable domain, completed using reference TRBV5-1 and TRBJ2-7, is KAGVTQTPRYLIKTRGQQVTLSCSPISGHRSVSWYQQTPGQGLQFLFEYFSETQRNKGNFPGRFSGRQFSNSRSEMNVSTLELGDSALYLCASSLDRFPEQYFGPGTRLTVT.

This chain connects TRBV29-1 to TRBJ2-2; TCRdb's assignment of TRBD1 cannot be checked, as there is no DNA. This CDR3 has 12 amino acids. Germline CDR1 and CDR2: SQVTM and ANQGSEA. This chain's CDR3 is CSVVAGTGELFF.

The chain uses TRBV7-9 and TRBJ1-1; without DNA, the TCRdb call of TRBD1 cannot be checked. From germline, CDR1 is SEHNR and CDR2 FQNEAQ (reference sequence). The CDR3 extends over 11 amino acids. This chain's CDR3 is CASSSQGEAFF.

V is TRBV5-4 and J is TRBJ2-7; the TCRdb call, TRBD1, lacks DNA for checking. The CDR3 extends over 15 amino acids. Germline values: CDR1 SGHNT, CDR2 YYREEE (reference sequence). CDR3 residues: CASSLARDISYEQYF.

The chain combines TRBV28 with TRBJ2-5; TCRdb designates TRBD1, a call that cannot be tested without DNA. This CDR3 region has 16 residues. CDR1 MDHEN and CDR2 SYDVKM come from the germline V gene. The CDR3 reads CASIRSGGQAQETQYF.

The chain joins TRBV14 to TRBJ1-2. CDR3 length: 14 amino acids. Germline CDR1 and CDR2: SGHDN and FVKESK. This CDR3 reads CASSQVSVNYGYTF.

The gene calls are TRBV5-1 and TRBJ2-7; TCRdb's D call, TRBD1, is unchecked because there is no DNA. CDR1 and CDR2 (germline): SGHRS, YFSETQ. This CDR3 contains 15 residues. This CDR3 is CASSARTGGWDEQYF.

The chain employs TRBV10-3 and TRBJ1-2; TCRdb returns TRBD1, unconfirmable since there is no DNA. This CDR3 is built from 16 residues. Germline loops: CDR1 ENHRY, CDR2 SYGVKD. CDR3 protein: CAISGIGYRDQYGYTF.

This CDR3 is CAISESAGSYNEQFF. This chain uses TRBV10-3 with TRBJ2-1. Germline CDR1 and CDR2: ENHRY and SYGVKD. The CDR3 is made up of 15 amino acids.

The chain is built from TRBV6-4 and TRBJ2-1; without DNA, the TCRdb call of TRBD2 cannot be checked. The CDR3 sequence is 15 residues long. CDR1 and CDR2 (germline): MRHNA, SNTAGT. CDR3 loop: CASSEEDLPYNEQFF.